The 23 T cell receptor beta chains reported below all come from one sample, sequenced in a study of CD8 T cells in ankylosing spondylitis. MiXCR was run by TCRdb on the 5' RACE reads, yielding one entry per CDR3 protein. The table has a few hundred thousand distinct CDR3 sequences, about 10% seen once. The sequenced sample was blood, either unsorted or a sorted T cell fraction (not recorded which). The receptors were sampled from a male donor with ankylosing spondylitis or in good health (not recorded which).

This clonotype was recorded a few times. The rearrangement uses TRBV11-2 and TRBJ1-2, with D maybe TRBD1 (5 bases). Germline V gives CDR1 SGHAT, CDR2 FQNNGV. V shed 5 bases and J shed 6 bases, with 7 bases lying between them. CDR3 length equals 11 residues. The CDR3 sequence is CASSGADGYTF. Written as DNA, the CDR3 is TGTGCCAGCAGCGGGGCGGATGGCTACACCTTC.

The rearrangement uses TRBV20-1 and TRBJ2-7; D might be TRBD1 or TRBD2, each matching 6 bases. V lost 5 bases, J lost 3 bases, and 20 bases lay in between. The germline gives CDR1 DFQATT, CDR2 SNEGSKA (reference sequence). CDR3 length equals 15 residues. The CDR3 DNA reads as TGCAGTGCTGTGGGGGCGGGGACGCAAAGCTACGAGCAGTACTTC. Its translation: CSAVGAGTQSYEQYF.

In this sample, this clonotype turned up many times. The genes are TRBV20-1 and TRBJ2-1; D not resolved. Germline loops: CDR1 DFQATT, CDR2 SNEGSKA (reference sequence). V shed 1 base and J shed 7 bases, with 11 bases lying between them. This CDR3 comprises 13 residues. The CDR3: CSARAALENEQFF. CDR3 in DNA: TGCAGTGCTAGAGCAGCTTTGGAAAATGAGCAGTTCTTC.

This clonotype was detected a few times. The CDR3 region is CASSPRSGTALFNEQFF. Written as DNA, the CDR3 is TGTGCCAGCAGCCCCCGGTCGGGGACAGCATTATTCAATGAGCAGTTCTTC. The chain combines TRBV11-2 with TRBJ2-1, with 7 bases lining up with TRBD1. Trimming removed 5 bases from V and 6 bases from J; junction bases left unmatched: 16. The CDR3 is made up of 17 amino acids. Germline-derived CDR1 and CDR2 are SGHAT and FQNNGV.

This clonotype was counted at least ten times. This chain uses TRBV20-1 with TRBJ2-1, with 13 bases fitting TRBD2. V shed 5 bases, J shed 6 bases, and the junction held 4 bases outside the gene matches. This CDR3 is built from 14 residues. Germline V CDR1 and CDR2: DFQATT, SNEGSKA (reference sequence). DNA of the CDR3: TGCAGTGCTCAGAGGACTAGCGGGAGCAATGAGCAGTTCTTC. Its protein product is CSAQRTSGSNEQFF.

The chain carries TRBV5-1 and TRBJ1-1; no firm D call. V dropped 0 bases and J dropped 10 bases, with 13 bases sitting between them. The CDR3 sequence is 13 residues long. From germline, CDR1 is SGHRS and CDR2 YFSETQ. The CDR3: CASSLEESGVAFF. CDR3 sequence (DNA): TGCGCCAGCAGCTTGGAAGAGTCGGGAGTAGCTTTCTTT.

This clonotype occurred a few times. The CDR3 DNA is TGTGCCAGCAGTTCTGGACAGGGGCGCATCAAAGAGACCCAGTACTTC. Translating gives CASSSGQGRIKETQYF. The chain has TRBV14 and TRBJ2-5; the match to TRBD1 covers 9 bases. The trim removed 6 bases at V and 3 bases at J, leaving 11 bases unmatched. The CDR3 has 16 amino acids. The V gene's germline CDR1 is SGHDN and CDR2 FVKESK. The variable domain in full, with the rest retrieved from reference TRBV14 and TRBJ2-5, is EAGVTQFPSHSVIEKGQTVTLRCDPISGHDNLYWYRRVMGKEIKFLLHFVKESKQDESGMPNNRFLAERTGGTYSTLKVQPAELEDSGVYFCASSSGQGRIKETQYFGPGTRLLVL.

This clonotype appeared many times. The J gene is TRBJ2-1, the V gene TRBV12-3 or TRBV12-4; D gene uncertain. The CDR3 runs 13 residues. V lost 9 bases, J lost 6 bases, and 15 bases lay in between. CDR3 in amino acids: CASVAFLGNEQFF. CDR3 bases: TGTGCCAGTGTGGCATTTCTGGGCAATGAGCAGTTCTTC.

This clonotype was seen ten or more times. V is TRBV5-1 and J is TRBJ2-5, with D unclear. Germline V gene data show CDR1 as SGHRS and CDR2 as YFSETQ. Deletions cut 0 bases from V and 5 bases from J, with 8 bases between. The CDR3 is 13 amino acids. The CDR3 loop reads CASSLVSGETQYF. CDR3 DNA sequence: TGCGCCAGCAGCTTGGTCAGTGGTGAGACCCAGTACTTC. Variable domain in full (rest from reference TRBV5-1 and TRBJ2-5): KAGVTQTPRYLIKTRGQQVTLSCSPISGHRSVSWYQQTPGQGLQFLFEYFSETQRNKGNFPGRFSGRQFSNSRSEMNVSTLELGDSALYLCASSLVSGETQYFGPGTRLLVL.

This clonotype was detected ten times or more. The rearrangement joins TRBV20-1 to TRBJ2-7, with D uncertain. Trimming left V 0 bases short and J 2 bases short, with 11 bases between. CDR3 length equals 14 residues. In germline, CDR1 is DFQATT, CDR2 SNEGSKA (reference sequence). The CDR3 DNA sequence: TGCAGTGCTAGAGATCGGCCCGGCCCCTACGAGCAGTACTTC. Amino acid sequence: CSARDRPGPYEQYF.

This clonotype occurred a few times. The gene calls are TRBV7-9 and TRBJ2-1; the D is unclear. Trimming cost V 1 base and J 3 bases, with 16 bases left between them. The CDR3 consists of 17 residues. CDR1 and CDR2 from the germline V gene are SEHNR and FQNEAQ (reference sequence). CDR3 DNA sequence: TGTGCCAGCAGCTTAGATCTGGGCACGAATTACTACAATGAGCAGTTCTTC. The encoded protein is CASSLDLGTNYYNEQFF. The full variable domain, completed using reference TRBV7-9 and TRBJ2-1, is DTGVSQNPRHKITKRGQNVTFRCDPISEHNRLYWYRQTLGQGPEFLTYFQNEAQLEKSRLLSDRFSAERPKGSFSTLEIQRTEQGDSAMYLCASSLDLGTNYYNEQFFGPGTRLTVL.

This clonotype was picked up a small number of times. For the CDR3, the DNA is TGTGCCAGCCGACCGGGGGGCGGGACCGGGGAGCTGTTTTTT. Translation gives CASRPGGGTGELFF. The chain employs TRBV7-3 and TRBJ2-2, with a weak D call TRBD2 (7 bases). V was trimmed by 8 bases and J by 5 bases, leaving 15 bases between them. Germline V gene data show CDR1 as SGHTA and CDR2 as FQGTGA. This CDR3 is built from 14 residues. Together with reference TRBV7-3 and TRBJ2-2, the CDR3 gives the full variable domain: GAGVSQTPSNKVTEKGKYVELRCDPISGHTALYWYRQSLGQGPEFLIYFQGTGAADDSGLPNDRFFAVRPEGSVSTLKIQRTERGDSAVYLCASRPGGGTGELFFGEGSRLTVL.

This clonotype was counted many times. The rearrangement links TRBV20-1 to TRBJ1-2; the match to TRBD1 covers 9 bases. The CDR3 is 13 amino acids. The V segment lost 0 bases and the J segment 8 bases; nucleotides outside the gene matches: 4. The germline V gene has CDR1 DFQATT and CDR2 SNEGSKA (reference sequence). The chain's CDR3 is CSAREGTGSGYTF. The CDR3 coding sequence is TGCAGTGCTAGAGAAGGGACAGGGAGCGGCTACACCTTC.

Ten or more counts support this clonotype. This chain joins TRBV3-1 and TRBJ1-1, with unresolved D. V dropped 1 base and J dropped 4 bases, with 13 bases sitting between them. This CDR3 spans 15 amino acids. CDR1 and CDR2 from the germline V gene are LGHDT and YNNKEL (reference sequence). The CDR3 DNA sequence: TGTGCCAGCAGCCAAGCACCCAGCCCGTCCACTGAAGCTTTCTTT. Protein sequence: CASSQAPSPSTEAFF.

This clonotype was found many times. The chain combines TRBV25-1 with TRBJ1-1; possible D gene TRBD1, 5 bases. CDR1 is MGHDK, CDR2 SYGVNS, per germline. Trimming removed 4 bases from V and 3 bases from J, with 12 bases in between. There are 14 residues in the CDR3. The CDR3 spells CASSATGRDTEAFF. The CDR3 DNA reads TGTGCCAGCAGTGCTACGGGCAGGGACACTGAAGCTTTCTTT. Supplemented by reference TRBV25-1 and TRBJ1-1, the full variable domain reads EADIYQTPRYLVIGTGKKITLECSQTMGHDKMYWYQQDPGMELHLIHYSYGVNSTEKGDLSSESTVSRIRTEHFPLTLESARPSHTSQYLCASSATGRDTEAFFGQGTRLTVV.

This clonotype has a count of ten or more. CDR3 nucleotide sequence: TGCAGTGCTAGAGAACGGACTAGCGGGGGGAAAATAACAGATACGCAGTATTTT. The encoded protein is CSARERTSGGKITDTQYF. This rearrangement joins TRBV20-1 to TRBJ2-3, with 14 bases that match TRBD2. The CDR3 is made up of 18 amino acids. Germline lookup yields CDR1 DFQATT and CDR2 SNEGSKA (reference sequence). The J segment lost 3 bases and the V segment lost 0 bases, leaving 8 bases of the junction unmatched.

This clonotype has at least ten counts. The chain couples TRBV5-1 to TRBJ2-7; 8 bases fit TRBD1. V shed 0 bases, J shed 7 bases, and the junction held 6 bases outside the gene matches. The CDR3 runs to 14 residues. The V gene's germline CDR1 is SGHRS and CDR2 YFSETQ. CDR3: CASSLAGGAGEQYF. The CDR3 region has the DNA TGCGCCAGCAGCTTGGCAGGGGGCGCGGGTGAGCAGTACTTC.

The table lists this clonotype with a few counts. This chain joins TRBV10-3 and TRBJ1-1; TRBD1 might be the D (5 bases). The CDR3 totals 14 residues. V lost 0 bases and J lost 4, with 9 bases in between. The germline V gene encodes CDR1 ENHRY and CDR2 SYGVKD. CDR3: CAISESGVGTEAFF. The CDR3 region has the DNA TGTGCCATCAGTGAGTCGGGGGTTGGCACTGAAGCTTTCTTT.

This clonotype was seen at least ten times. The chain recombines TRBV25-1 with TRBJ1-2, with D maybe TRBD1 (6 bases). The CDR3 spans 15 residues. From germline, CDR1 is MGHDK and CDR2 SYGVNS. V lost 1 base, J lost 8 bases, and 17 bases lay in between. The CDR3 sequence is CASSEFGTTGRGYTF. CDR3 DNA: TGTGCCAGCAGTGAATTTGGGACAACGGGACGGGGCTACACCTTC.

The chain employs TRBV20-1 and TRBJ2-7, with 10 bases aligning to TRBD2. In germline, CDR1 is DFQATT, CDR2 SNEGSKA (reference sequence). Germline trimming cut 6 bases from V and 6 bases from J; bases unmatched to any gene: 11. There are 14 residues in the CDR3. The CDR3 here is CSATQLAGITEQYF. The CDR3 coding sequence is TGCAGTGCGACCCAACTAGCGGGAATCACCGAGCAGTACTTC.

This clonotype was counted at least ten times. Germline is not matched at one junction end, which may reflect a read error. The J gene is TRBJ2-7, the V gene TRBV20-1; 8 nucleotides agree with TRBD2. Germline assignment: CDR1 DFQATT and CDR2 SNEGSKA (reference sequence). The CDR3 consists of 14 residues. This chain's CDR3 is CSARDPSGWGEQYF. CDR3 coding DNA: TGCAGTGCTCGAGACCCTAGCGGGTGGGGCGAGCAGTACTTC.

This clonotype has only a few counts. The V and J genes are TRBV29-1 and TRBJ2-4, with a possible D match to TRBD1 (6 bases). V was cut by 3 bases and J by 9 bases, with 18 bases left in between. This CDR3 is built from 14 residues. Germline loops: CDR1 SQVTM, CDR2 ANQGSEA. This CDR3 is CSVDQGSGLSIQYF. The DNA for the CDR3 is TGCAGCGTTGATCAGGGGTCAGGGTTAAGCATTCAGTACTTC.

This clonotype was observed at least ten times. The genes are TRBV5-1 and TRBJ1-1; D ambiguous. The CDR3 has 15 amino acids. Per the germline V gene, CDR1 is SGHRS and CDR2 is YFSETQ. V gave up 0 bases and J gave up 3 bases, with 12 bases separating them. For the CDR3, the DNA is TGCGCCAGCAGCTTGGAAGTGGGGTCGGACACTGAAGCTTTCTTT. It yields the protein CASSLEVGSDTEAFF.